This TCR beta chain stems from a study of shared clonotypes between healthy human individuals. In the study overall: Every donor yielded three CD4 naive, three CD4 memory, two CD8 naive and one CD8 memory plate.

Sequencing was performed with immunoSEQ multiplex PCR; in TCRdb, only in-frame clones are kept and a portion is missing. Of more than 500,000 clones listed, 90% to 97% are singletons. Each of the donors was a healthy adult who was HIV-negative and had not had a recent acute infection or vaccination. The authors divided CD4+ cells into CD45RA+ naive and CD45RA-negative memory subsets. Worth noting for this clone: Its antigen is unidentified.

General study results and limits: Some naive CD4 clonotypes, approximately 4.5%, turned up in common across a handful of donors.

Sequenced input: naive CD4+ T cells sorted from blood. Subset reported: CD45RA+ positively selected. This sequence was found in a woman aged 25 to 39 in good health.

The CDR3 is CASSVATGGLAGNTIYF. CDR3 sequence (DNA): TGTGCCAGCAGCGTCGCCACAGGGGGGCTGGCTGGAAACACCATATATTTT. V is TRBV9 and J is TRBJ1-3; TRBD1 matches 8 bases. V lost 2 bases, J lost 2 bases, and 9 bases stayed unmatched. This CDR3 region has 17 residues. Germline loops: CDR1 SGDLS, CDR2 YYNGEE.